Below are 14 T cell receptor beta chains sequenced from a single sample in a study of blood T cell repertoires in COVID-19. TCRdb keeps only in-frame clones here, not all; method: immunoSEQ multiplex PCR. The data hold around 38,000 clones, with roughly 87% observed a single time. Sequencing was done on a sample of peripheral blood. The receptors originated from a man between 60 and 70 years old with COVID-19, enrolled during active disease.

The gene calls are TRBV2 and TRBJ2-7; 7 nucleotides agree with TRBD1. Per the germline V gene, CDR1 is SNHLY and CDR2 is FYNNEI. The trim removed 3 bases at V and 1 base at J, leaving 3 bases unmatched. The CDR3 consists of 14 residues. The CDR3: CASSEWDSSYEQYF. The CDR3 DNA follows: TGTGCCAGCAGTGAGTGGGACAGTTCCTACGAGCAGTACTTC.

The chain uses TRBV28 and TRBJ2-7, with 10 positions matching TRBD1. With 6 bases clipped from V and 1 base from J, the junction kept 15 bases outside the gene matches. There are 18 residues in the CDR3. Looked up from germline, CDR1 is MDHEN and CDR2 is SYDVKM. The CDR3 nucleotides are TGTGCCAGCAGATCAACTCGGACGGGACAGGGGTTTTCCTACGAGCAGTACTTC. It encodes CASRSTRTGQGFSYEQYF. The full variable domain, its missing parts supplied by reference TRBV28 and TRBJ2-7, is DVKVTQSSRYLVKRTGEKVFLECVQDMDHENMFWYRQDPGLGLRLIYFSYDVKMKEKGDIPEGYSVSREKKERFSLILESASTNQTSMYLCASRSTRTGQGFSYEQYFGPGTRLTVT.

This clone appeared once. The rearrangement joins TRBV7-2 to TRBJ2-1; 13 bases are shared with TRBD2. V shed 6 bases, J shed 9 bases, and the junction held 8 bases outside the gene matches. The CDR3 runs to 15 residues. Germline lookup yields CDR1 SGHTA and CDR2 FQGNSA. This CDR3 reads CASRGTSGIISEQFF. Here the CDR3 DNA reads TGTGCCAGCAGAGGGACTAGCGGGATCATCAGTGAGCAGTTCTTC.

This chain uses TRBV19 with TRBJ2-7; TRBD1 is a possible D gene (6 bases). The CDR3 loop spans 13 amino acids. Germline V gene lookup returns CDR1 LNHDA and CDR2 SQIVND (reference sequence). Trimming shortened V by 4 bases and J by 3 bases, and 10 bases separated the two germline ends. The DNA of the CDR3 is TGTGCCAGTAGTAGACAGGAGAGCTACGAGCAGTACTTC. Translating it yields CASSRQESYEQYF.

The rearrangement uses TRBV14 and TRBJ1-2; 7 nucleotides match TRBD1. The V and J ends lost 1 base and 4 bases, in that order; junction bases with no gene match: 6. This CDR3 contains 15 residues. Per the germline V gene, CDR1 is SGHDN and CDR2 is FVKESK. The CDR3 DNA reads TGTGCCAGCAGCCAAGGGATGACAGGGAGCTATGGCTACACCTTC. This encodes CASSQGMTGSYGYTF. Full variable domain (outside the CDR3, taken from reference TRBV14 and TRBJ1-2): EAGVTQFPSHSVIEKGQTVTLRCDPISGHDNLYWYRRVMGKEIKFLLHFVKESKQDESGMPNNRFLAERTGGTYSTLKVQPAELEDSGVYFCASSQGMTGSYGYTFGSGTRLTVV.

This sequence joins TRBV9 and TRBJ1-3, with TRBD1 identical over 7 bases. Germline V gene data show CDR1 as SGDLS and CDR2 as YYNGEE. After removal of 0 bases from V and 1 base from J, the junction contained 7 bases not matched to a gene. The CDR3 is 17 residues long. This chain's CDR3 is CASSVGPGGLSGNTIYF. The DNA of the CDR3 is TGTGCCAGCAGCGTAGGCCCAGGGGGTTTGTCTGGAAACACCATATATTTT.

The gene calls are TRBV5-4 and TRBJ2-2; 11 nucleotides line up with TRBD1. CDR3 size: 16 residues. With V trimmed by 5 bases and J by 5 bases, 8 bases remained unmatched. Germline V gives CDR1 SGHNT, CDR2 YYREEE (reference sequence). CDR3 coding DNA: TGTGCCAGCAGTTTGCCCGGACAGGGGGCGACCGGGGAGCTGTTTTTT. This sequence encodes CASSLPGQGATGELFF. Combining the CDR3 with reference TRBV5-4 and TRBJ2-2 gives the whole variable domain ETGVTQSPTHLIKTRGQQVTLRCSSQSGHNTVSWYQQALGQGPQFIFQYYREEENGRGNFPPRFSGLQFPNYSSELNVNALELDDSALYLCASSLPGQGATGELFFGEGSRLTVL.

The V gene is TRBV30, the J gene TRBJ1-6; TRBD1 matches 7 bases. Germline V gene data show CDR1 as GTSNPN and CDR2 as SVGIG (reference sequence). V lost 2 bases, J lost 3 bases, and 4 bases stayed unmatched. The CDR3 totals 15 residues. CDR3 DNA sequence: TGTGCCTGGAGTAGCAGGGACAGCTATAATTCACCCCTCCACTTT. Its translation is CAWSSRDSYNSPLHF.

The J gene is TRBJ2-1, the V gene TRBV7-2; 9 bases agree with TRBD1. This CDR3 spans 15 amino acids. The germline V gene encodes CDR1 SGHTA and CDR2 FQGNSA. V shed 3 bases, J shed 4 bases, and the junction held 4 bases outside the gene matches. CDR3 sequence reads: CASSFAGQGYNEQFF. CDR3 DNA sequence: TGTGCCAGCAGCTTTGCGGGACAGGGATACAATGAGCAGTTCTTC.

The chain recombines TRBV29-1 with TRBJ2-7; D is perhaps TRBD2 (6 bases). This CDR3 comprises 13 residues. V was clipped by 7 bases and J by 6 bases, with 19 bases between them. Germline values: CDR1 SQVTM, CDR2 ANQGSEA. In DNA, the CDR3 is TGCAGCGGGACTCCGGGGGTAGGTGCCGAGCAGTACTTC. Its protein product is CSGTPGVGAEQYF.

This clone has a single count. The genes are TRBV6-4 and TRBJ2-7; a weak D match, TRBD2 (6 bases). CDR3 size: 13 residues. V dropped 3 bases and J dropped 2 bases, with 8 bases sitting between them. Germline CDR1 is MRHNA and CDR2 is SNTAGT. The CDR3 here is CASSEGGTYEQYF. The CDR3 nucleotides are TGTGCCAGCAGTGAGGGGGGAACCTACGAGCAGTACTTC.

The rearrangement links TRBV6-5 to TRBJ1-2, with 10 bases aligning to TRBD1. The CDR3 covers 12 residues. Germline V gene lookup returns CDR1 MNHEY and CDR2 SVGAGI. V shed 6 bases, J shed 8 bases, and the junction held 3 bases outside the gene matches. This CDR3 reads CASRGTGEGYTF. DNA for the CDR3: TGTGCCAGCAGGGGGACAGGGGAGGGCTACACCTTC.

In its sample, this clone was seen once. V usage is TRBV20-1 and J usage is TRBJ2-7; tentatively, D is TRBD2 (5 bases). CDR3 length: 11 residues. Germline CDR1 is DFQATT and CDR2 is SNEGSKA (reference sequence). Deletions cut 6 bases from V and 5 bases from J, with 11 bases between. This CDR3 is CSARVGDEQYF. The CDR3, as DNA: TGCAGTGCGCGGGTTGGGGACGAGCAGTACTTC.

For the CDR3, the DNA is TGTGCCAGCAGTTACGGAGCGGGAGCCTATGAGCAGTTCTTC. This sequence encodes CASSYGAGAYEQFF. The chain joins TRBV6-5 to TRBJ2-1; the match to TRBD2 covers 8 bases. V dropped 2 bases and J dropped 8; count of bases not matched to a gene: 5. This CDR3 is 14 amino acids long. Germline assignment: CDR1 MNHEY and CDR2 SVGAGI.